A single sample gave rise to the 5 T cell receptor beta chains below, sequenced in a study of blood T cell repertoires in COVID-19. Assay: immunoSEQ multiplex PCR; the TCRdb copy retains only in-frame clones and omits some. The data show 350,000 to 450,000 clones, with around 83% seen just once and approximately 4.7% held by the top ten. Sequenced: PBMCs or T cells enriched from blood (not recorded which). These receptors were collected from a woman in her 50s who had recovered from COVID-19.

This chain joins TRBV6-6 and TRBJ1-1; unclear D gene. Germline V gene sequence: CDR1 MNHNY, CDR2 SVGAGI (reference sequence). The CDR3 runs to 13 residues. V lost 2 bases, J lost 5 bases, and 9 bases lay in between. Here the CDR3 reads CASSYTRGTEAFF. CDR3 nucleotide sequence: TGTGCCAGCAGTTACACCCGGGGAACTGAAGCTTTCTTT.

The chain carries TRBV2 and TRBJ1-1, with 7 nucleotides matching TRBD1. V dropped 9 bases and J dropped 1; count of bases not matched to a gene: 8. The CDR3 is 14 amino acids. Per the germline V gene, CDR1 is SNHLY and CDR2 is FYNNEI. The CDR3 region is CARESGDRNTEAFF. The CDR3 nucleotides read TGTGCCAGAGAAAGTGGGGACAGGAACACTGAAGCTTTCTTT.

This clone was found a few times. CDR3 amino acids: CASSSDMYEQYF. CDR3 sequence (DNA): TGCGCCAGCAGCTCAGACATGTACGAGCAGTACTTC. The chain joins TRBV5-1 to TRBJ2-7; D uncertain. The CDR3 is made up of 12 amino acids. CDR1 is SGHRS, CDR2 YFSETQ, per germline. The V and J ends lost 3 bases and 4 bases respectively, with 8 bases between them. Full variable domain (missing parts from reference TRBV5-1 and TRBJ2-7): KAGVTQTPRYLIKTRGQQVTLSCSPISGHRSVSWYQQTPGQGLQFLFEYFSETQRNKGNFPGRFSGRQFSNSRSEMNVSTLELGDSALYLCASSSDMYEQYFGPGTRLTVT.

This clone was counted a single time. The rearrangement joins TRBV5-4 to TRBJ1-2; 7 nucleotides match TRBD1. Germline CDR1 SGHNT, CDR2 YYREEE (reference sequence). This CDR3 region has 11 residues. J was trimmed by 7 bases and V by 4 bases; bases with no gene match: 1. DNA for the CDR3: TGTGCCAGCAGCGACAGGGCTGGCTACACCTTC. It specifies CASSDRAGYTF.

The J gene is TRBJ2-7, the V gene TRBV27; 8 nucleotides align to TRBD2. Germline V gene lookup returns CDR1 MNHEY and CDR2 SMNVEV (reference sequence). The trim removed 3 bases at V and 4 bases at J, leaving 2 bases unmatched. CDR3 length: 13 amino acids. In DNA, the CDR3 is TGTGCCAGCAGTTTCCAGCGGGGGTACGAGCAGTACTTC. Protein sequence: CASSFQRGYEQYF.